A selection of T cell receptor beta chains follows, all from one sample in a study of T cells after yellow fever vaccination. TCRdb independently ran MiXCR on the 5' RACE reads; one entry per CDR3 protein. The sample comprises more than 350,000 distinct CDR3 sequences, around 10% of which are singletons, and more than 15% rests with the top ten. The sample was PBMCs, taken on the day of the first yellow fever vaccination. The source of these receptors is a man aged 18 to 35 who received the YFV17D yellow fever vaccine. Both conserved end residues are part of each CDR3. A D gene is named only where the DNA matches it firmly. The listing skips clone size in some rows; elsewhere it reads once, few, many or a size class.

v_call,clone_size,j_call,d_call,cdr3_aa,cdr3_nt
TRBV5-5,few,TRBJ1-6,TRBD1,CASSFRDSNSPLHF,TGTGCCAGCAGCTTCCGGGACAGTAATTCACCCCTCCACTTT
TRBV12-3/TRBV12-4,few,TRBJ1-6,-,CASSWSGGQSPLHF,TGTGCCAGCAGTTGGTCCGGGGGCCAATCACCCCTCCACTTT
TRBV7-2,few,TRBJ1-1,TRBD1,CASSSGTGDTEAFF,TGTGCCAGCAGCTCCGGGACAGGGGACACTGAAGCTTTCTTT
TRBV12-3/TRBV12-4,few,TRBJ1-1,TRBD1,CASSLGTGVRGTEAFF,TGTGCCAGCAGTTTAGGGACAGGAGTTCGGGGCACTGAAGCTTTCTTT
TRBV4-2,few,TRBJ1-2,TRBD1,CASSQETGQVYYGYTF,TGTGCCAGCAGCCAAGAAACGGGACAGGTGTACTATGGCTACACCTTC
TRBV7-8,-,TRBJ2-5,-,CASSKRGETQYF,TGTGCCAGCAGCAAAAGGGGGGAGACCCAGTACTTC
TRBV4-1,few,TRBJ2-5,-,CASSQGHALQETQYF,TGCGCCAGCAGCCAAGGACATGCCCTTCAAGAGACCCAGTACTTC
TRBV5-1,-,TRBJ2-1,-,CASSLELINEQFF,TGCGCCAGCAGCTTGGAACTAATCAATGAGCAGTTCTTC
TRBV5-1,-,TRBJ2-5,-,CASSLGDGSQETQYF,TGCGCCAGCAGCTTGGGAGACGGATCTCAAGAGACCCAGTACTTC
TRBV5-4,-,TRBJ1-1,-,CASSLAGRFEAFF,TGTGCCAGCAGCTTGGCCGGCAGGTTTGAAGCTTTCTTT
TRBV12-3/TRBV12-4,few,TRBJ1-1,-,CASSPLLQGMPEAFF,TGTGCCAGCAGTCCGTTACTGCAGGGGATGCCTGAAGCTTTCTTT
TRBV12-3/TRBV12-4,-,TRBJ1-5,TRBD1,CASSWDRGLNQPQHF,TGTGCCAGCAGCTGGGACAGGGGGTTGAATCAGCCCCAGCATTTT
TRBV28,many,TRBJ2-1,-,CASSEGPKSSYNEQFF,TGTGCCAGCAGTGAGGGCCCGAAAAGCTCCTACAATGAGCAGTTCTTC
TRBV30,-,TRBJ2-2,-,CASPHFSKNTGELFF,TGTGCCTCCCCACACTTCTCCAAGAACACCGGGGAGCTGTTTTTT
TRBV6-1,few,TRBJ2-7,-,CASSPSAVRNEQYF,TGTGCCAGCAGCCCCTCTGCGGTTCGTAACGAGCAGTACTTC
TRBV27,-,TRBJ1-2,-,CASSSPSMDGNYGYTF,TGTGCCAGCAGTTCACCATCTATGGACGGAAACTATGGCTACACCTTC
TRBV30,-,TRBJ2-5,TRBD2,CAWSRGLAGGTQYF,TGTGCCTGGAGTCGTGGACTAGCGGGGGGGACCCAGTACTTC
TRBV7-2,-,TRBJ1-1,-,CASSPRRGSDTEAFF,TGTGCCAGCAGCCCGCGTCGGGGCTCAGACACTGAAGCTTTCTTT
TRBV6-5,few,TRBJ1-2,TRBD1,CASSNPGQGAYGYTF,TGTGCCAGCAGTAACCCGGGACAGGGGGCCTATGGCTACACCTTC
TRBV19,-,TRBJ2-6,-,CASTERAFPGANVLTF,TGTGCCAGTACCGAAAGAGCATTCCCTGGGGCCAACGTCCTGACTTTC
TRBV7-2,few,TRBJ1-2,TRBD1,CASSTGQGPYGYTF,TGTGCCAGCAGCACTGGACAGGGGCCCTACGGCTACACCTTC
TRBV11-2,-,TRBJ1-1,-,CASSFVQGGTEAFF,TGTGCCAGCAGCTTTGTACAGGGAGGTACTGAAGCTTTCTTT
TRBV6-1,few,TRBJ2-5,-,CASREAGRQETQYF,TGTGCCAGCAGGGAAGCGGGCCGCCAAGAGACCCAGTACTTC
TRBV4-3,few,TRBJ1-2,-,CASTRQAGDSYGYTF,TGCGCCAGCACCCGGCAGGCAGGGGACTCCTATGGCTACACCTTC
TRBV10-3,-,TRBJ1-2,-,CAISESKVGPGGKNGYTF,TGTGCCATCAGTGAGTCGAAGGTCGGCCCGGGGGGAAAAAATGGCTACACCTTC
TRBV2,many,TRBJ2-5,-,CASSRETQYF,TGTGCCAGCAGCCGGGAGACCCAGTACTTC
TRBV4-3,few,TRBJ1-1,-,CASSQEQGTSEAFF,TGCGCCAGCAGCCAAGAACAGGGTACCAGTGAAGCTTTCTTT
TRBV5-1,-,TRBJ1-2,TRBD1,CASSPGTGETLYGYTF,TGCGCCAGCAGCCCGGGGACAGGTGAAACTCTCTATGGCTACACCTTC